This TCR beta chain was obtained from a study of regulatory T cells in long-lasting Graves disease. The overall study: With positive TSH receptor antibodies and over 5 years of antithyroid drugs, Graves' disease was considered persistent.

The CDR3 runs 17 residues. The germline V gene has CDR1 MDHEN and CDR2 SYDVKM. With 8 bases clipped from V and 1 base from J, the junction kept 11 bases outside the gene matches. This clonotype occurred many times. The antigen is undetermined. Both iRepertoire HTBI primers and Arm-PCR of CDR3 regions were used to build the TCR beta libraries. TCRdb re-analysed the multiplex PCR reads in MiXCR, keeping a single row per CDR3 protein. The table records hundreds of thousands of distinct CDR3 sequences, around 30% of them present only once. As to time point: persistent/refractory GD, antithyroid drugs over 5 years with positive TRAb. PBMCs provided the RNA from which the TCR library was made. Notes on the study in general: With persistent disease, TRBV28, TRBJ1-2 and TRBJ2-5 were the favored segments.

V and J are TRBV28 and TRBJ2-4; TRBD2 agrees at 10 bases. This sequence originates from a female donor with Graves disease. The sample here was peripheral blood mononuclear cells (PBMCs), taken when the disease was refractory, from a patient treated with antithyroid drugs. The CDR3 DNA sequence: TGTGCCAGCGGGGGACTAGCGCCTGGAGGGGCCAAAAACATTCAGTACTTC. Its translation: CASGGLAPGGAKNIQYF.